This TCR beta chain is drawn from a study of T cells in Graves' hyperthyroidism and ophthalmopathy. This clonotype was detected only a few times. Its antigen is still unknown. Graves' hyperthyroidism was deemed stable given no ophthalmopathy progression within 18 months. Fresh peripheral blood, approximately 10 ml, was the source of the PBMCs. Findings of the study overall: Most thyroid-expanded clonotypes above 0.001 were also found in blood. It was a median around 6 months before onset that the model predicted ophthalmopathy.

Germline V gene data show CDR1 as SGHDT and CDR2 as YYEEEE. V dropped 4 bases and J dropped 5; count of bases not matched to a gene: 8. This CDR3 is built from 15 residues. Researchers took RNA transcripts and amplified the TCR beta CDR3 regions from them. The HTBI set primed first-round TCR CDR3 RT-PCR. TCRdb analysed the multiplex PCR reads with MiXCR anew, one entry per CDR3 protein. Seen here are 300,000 to 400,000 distinct CDR3 sequences, less than 15% observed once, and the top ten hold roughly 8.3%. Sequencing was performed on blood. The rearrangement joins TRBV5-6 to TRBJ2-3, with 9 positions matching TRBD1. The sequence was collected from a woman younger than 30 with Graves' hyperthyroidism. The CDR3 loop reads CASSTRTGAIDTQYF. The CDR3 nucleotides read TGTGCCAGCAGCACACGGACAGGGGCGATAGATACGCAGTATTTT.